The 13 T cell receptor beta chains below were found in one sample sequenced in a study of early T cells in non-severe SARS-CoV-2 infection. TCRdb used MiXCR to reprocess the 5' RACE reads, holding one entry per CDR3 protein. This sample has over 90,000 distinct CDR3 sequences, with roughly 12% found just once. This sample comprised whole blood, obtained at baseline. The receptors derive from an adult who was a healthcare worker with PCR-confirmed SARS-CoV-2 infection or an uninfected control (not recorded which).

Notes on this clonotype: The limits of the CDR3 on the DNA are not certain, so only TCRdb's listed CDR3 is given. This sequence joins TRBV6-5 and TRBJ1-1; the tabulated D call, TRBD1, remains unverified against the DNA. Germline V lookup: CDR1 MNHEY, CDR2 SVGAGI. The CDR3 numbers 14 amino acids, ends counted. CDR3 sequence: CASILGRKNTEAFF.

This clonotype was counted ten times or more. V gene TRBV5-5 combines with J gene TRBJ1-2, with 7 nucleotides matching TRBD1. The CDR3 spans 14 residues. J gave up 5 bases and V 4 bases, and 8 bases lay outside the gene matches. Germline V gene data show CDR1 as SGHKS and CDR2 as YYEKEE (reference sequence). Here the CDR3 reads CASSMGTAEYGYTF. As DNA, the CDR3 is TGTGCCAGCAGCATGGGGACAGCTGAATATGGCTACACCTTC.

The J gene is TRBJ2-3, the V gene TRBV30; D assignment may be TRBD1 or TRBD2 (5 bases each). The CDR3 loop spans 14 amino acids. Per the germline V gene, CDR1 is GTSNPN and CDR2 is SVGIG (reference sequence). Trimming pared 4 bases from V and 0 bases from J, leaving 11 bases between. CDR3 nucleotide sequence: TGTGCCTGGAAGGTGGGGGAAAGCACAGATACGCAGTATTTT. Translated, it gives CAWKVGESTDTQYF. The variable domain in full, with the rest retrieved from reference TRBV30 and TRBJ2-3, is SQTIHQWPATLVQPVGSPLSLECTVEGTSNPNLYWYRQAAGRGLQLLFYSVGIGQISSEVPQNLSASRPQDRQFILSSKKLLLSDSGFYLCAWKVGESTDTQYFGPGTRLTVL.

This clonotype came up a few times. This rearrangement joins TRBV5-1 to TRBJ1-1; 8 nucleotides match TRBD1. This CDR3 is built from 15 residues. J gave up 5 bases and V 4 bases, and 10 bases lay outside the gene matches. CDR1 and CDR2 from the germline V gene are SGHRS and YFSETQ. The chain's CDR3 is CASSPSDRGGTEAFF. The CDR3 DNA is TGCGCCAGCAGCCCCTCAGACAGGGGAGGAACTGAAGCTTTCTTT.

The chain joins TRBV25-1 to TRBJ2-7; 8 bases match TRBD1. The CDR3 is 13 amino acids. Germline CDR1 is MGHDK and CDR2 is SYGVNS. The trim removed 6 bases at V and 0 bases at J, leaving 1 base unmatched. In DNA form, the CDR3 reads TGTGCCAGCAGGGGACAGGCCTCCTACGAGCAGTACTTC. Translating it yields CASRGQASYEQYF.

CDR3 loop: CASSLDLVVNSPLHF. The CDR3 DNA follows: TGTGCCAGCAGCTTGGACCTCGTCGTTAATTCACCCCTCCACTTT. The chain has TRBV7-8 and TRBJ1-6; no clear D. The germline gives CDR1 SGHVS, CDR2 FQNEAQ. This CDR3 has 15 amino acids. V was trimmed by 3 bases and J by 6 bases, leaving 12 bases between them.

This clonotype was detected ten times or more. The gene calls are TRBV6-5 and TRBJ1-6; no firm D call. The germline V gene has CDR1 MNHEY and CDR2 SVGAGI. The CDR3 extends over 13 amino acids. The ends were cut back, 2 bases at V and 8 bases at J, with 7 bases in the middle. CDR3 DNA: TGTGCCAGCAGTTACGGGCCGGATTCACCCCTCCACTTT. Protein sequence: CASSYGPDSPLHF.

The chain uses TRBV28 and TRBJ1-5; D is perhaps TRBD1 (5 bases). The CDR3 runs to 14 residues. Germline V gene lookup returns CDR1 MDHEN and CDR2 SYDVKM. V was trimmed by 3 bases and J by 3 bases, leaving 9 bases between them. CDR3 in amino acids: CASSLTDFNQPQHF. The CDR3 region has the DNA TGTGCCAGCAGTTTGACAGACTTCAATCAGCCCCAGCATTTT.

There are a few counts of this clonotype. This rearrangement joins TRBV28 to TRBJ2-7; D is unclear. V gave up 10 bases and J gave up 0 bases, with 10 bases separating them. CDR1 and CDR2 (germline): MDHEN, SYDVKM. The CDR3 spans 12 residues. CDR3 residues: CATSTLSYEQYF. The CDR3 DNA follows: TGTGCCACTAGTACCCTCTCCTACGAGCAGTACTTC.

This clonotype was recorded a few times. This chain connects TRBV29-1 to TRBJ2-3; D is undetermined. The CDR3 has 12 residues. Germline CDR1 is SQVTM and CDR2 is ANQGSEA. V dropped 5 bases and J dropped 1 base, with 7 bases sitting between them. The CDR3 nucleotides are TGCAGCGTTTCCACTGGCACAGATACGCAGTATTTT. This translates into CSVSTGTDTQYF.

This clonotype has at least ten counts. The V call is TRBV7-6, the J call TRBJ2-2; TRBD1 aligns across 7 bases. J lost 3 bases, V lost 5 bases, and 12 bases had no gene match. The germline V gene has CDR1 SGHVS and CDR2 FNYEAQ. The CDR3 has 17 residues. The CDR3 protein is CASSPPYRDRDTGELFF. CDR3 in DNA: TGTGCCAGCAGCCCCCCCTACCGGGACAGAGACACCGGGGAGCTGTTTTTT. Together with reference TRBV7-6 and TRBJ2-2, the CDR3 gives the full variable domain: GAGVSQSPRYKVTKRGQDVALRCDPISGHVSLYWYRQALGQGPEFLTYFNYEAQQDKSGLPNDRFSAERPEGSISTLTIQRTEQRDSAMYRCASSPPYRDRDTGELFFGEGSRLTVL.

This clonotype was observed a few times. The chain links TRBV20-1 to TRBJ2-7, with TRBD1 as a possible D gene (7 bases). Germline lookup yields CDR1 DFQATT and CDR2 SNEGSKA (reference sequence). V was cut by 5 bases and J by 3 bases, with 14 bases left in between. This CDR3 region has 13 residues. CDR3: CSASDRRVYEQYF. CDR3 DNA sequence: TGCAGTGCTTCGGACAGGAGGGTCTACGAGCAGTACTTC.

This clonotype showed up many times. The chain combines TRBV30 with TRBJ2-1; the D gene is possibly TRBD1 (6 bases). Germline values: CDR1 GTSNPN, CDR2 SVGIG (reference sequence). The CDR3 is made up of 12 amino acids. The V gene lost 4 bases and the J gene lost 5 bases, with 9 bases spanning the gap. The DNA of the CDR3 is TGTGCCTGGACGTCAGGGGACAATGAGCAGTTCTTC. This codes for CAWTSGDNEQFF.